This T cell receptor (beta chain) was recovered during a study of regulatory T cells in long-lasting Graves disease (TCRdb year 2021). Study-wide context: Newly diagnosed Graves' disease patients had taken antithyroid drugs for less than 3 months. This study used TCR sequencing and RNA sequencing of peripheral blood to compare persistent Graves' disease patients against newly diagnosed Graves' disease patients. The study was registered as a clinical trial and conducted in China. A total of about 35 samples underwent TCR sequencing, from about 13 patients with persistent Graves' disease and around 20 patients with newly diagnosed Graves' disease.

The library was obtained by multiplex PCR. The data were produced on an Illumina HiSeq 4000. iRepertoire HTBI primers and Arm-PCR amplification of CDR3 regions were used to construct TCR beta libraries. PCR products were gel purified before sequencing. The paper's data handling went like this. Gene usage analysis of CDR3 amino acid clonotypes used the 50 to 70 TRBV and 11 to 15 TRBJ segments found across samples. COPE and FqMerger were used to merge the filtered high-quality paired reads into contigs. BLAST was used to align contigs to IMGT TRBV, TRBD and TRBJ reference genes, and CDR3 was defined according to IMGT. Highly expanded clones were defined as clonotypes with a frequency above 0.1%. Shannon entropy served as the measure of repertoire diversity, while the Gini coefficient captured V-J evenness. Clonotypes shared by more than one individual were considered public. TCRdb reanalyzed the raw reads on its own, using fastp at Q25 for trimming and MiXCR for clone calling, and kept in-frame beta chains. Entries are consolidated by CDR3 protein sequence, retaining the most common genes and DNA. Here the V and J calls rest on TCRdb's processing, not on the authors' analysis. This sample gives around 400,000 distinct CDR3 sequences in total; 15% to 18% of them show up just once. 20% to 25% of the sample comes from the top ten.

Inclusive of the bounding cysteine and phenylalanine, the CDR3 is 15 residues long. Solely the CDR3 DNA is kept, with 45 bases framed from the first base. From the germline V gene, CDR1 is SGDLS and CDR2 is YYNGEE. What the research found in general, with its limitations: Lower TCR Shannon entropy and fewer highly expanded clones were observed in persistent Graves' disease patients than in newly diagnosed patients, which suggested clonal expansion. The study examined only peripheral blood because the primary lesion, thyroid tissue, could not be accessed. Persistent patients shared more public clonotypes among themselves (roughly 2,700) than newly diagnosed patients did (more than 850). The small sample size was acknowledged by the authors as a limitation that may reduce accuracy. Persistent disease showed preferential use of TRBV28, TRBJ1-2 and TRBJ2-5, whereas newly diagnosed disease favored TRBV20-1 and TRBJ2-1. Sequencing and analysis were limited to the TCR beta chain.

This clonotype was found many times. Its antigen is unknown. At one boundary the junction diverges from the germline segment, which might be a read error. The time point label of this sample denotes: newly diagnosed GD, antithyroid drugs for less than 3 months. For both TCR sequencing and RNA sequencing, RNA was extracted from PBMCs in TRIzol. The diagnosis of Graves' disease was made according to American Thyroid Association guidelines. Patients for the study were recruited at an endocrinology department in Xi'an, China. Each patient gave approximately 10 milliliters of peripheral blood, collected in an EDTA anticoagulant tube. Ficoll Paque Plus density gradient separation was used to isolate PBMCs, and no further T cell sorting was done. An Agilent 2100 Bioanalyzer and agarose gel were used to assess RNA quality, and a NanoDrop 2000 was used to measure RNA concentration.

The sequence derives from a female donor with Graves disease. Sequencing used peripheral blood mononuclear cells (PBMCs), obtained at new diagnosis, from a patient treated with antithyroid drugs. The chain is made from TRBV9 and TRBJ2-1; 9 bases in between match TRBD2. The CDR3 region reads CASSVAGEFLNEQFF. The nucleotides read TGTGCCAGCAGTGTAGCGGGAGAATTCCTAAATGAGCAGTTCTTC. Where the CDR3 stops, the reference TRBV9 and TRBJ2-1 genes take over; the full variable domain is DSGVTQTPKHLITATGQRVTLRCSPRSGDLSVYWYQQSLDQGLQFLIQYYNGEERAKGNILERFSAQQFPDLHSELNLSSLELGDSALYFCASSVAGEFLNEQFFGPGTRLTVL.